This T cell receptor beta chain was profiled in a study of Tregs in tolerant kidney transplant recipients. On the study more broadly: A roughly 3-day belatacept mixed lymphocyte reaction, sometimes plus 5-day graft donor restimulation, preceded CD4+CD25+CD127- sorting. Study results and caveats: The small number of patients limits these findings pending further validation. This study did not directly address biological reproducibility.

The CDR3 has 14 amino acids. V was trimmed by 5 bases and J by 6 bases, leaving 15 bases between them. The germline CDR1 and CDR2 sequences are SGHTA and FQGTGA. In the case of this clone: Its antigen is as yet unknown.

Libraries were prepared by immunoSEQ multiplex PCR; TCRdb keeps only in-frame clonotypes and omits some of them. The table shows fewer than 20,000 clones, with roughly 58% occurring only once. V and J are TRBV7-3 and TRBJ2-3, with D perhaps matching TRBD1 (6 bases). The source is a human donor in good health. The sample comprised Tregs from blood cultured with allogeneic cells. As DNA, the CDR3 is TGTGCCAGCAGCCCAACAGGGAAGGGGGATACGCAGTATTTT. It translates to CASSPTGKGDTQYF.